This is a list of T cell receptor beta chains from one sample in a study of blood T cell repertoires in COVID-19. Using immunoSEQ multiplex PCR, the repertoire was profiled, and TCRdb retains in-frame clones only, with some absent. The table includes roughly 310,000 clones, around nine tenths detected once. Material: PBMCs or T cells enriched from blood (not recorded which). These receptors came from a man aged 55 to 70 who had recovered from COVID-19. Each CDR3 is given with its conserved first and last residue. The order of the fields is clone size, V gene, D gene, J gene, CDR3 protein. A D gene is named only where the DNA matches it firmly. Part of the rows lack a size; the others show once, few, many or a class for expanded clones.

clone size: .; V gene: TRBV15; D gene: TRBD1; J gene: TRBJ1-5; CDR3 protein: CATSREDVNEWDRNQPQHF
clone size: .; V gene: TRBV7-3; D gene: .; J gene: TRBJ2-1; CDR3 protein: CASSSQGNEQFF
clone size: .; V gene: TRBV2; D gene: TRBD1; J gene: TRBJ1-4; CDR3 protein: CASSGQGTNEKLFF
clone size: .; V gene: TRBV7-9; D gene: TRBD1; J gene: TRBJ1-4; CDR3 protein: CASSLGQPNEKLFF
clone size: .; V gene: TRBV6-5; D gene: TRBD1; J gene: TRBJ1-4; CDR3 protein: CASSPTGGREKLFF
clone size: .; V gene: TRBV6-5; D gene: .; J gene: TRBJ2-1; CDR3 protein: CASSYGGSEQFF
clone size: .; V gene: TRBV5-6; D gene: .; J gene: TRBJ1-1; CDR3 protein: CASSPRVSPPGFF
clone size: .; V gene: TRBV6-5; D gene: .; J gene: TRBJ2-2; CDR3 protein: CASSSPAQINTGELFF
clone size: .; V gene: TRBV24-1; D gene: TRBD2; J gene: TRBJ2-1; CDR3 protein: CATSEGLAPNNEQFF
clone size: few; V gene: TRBV4-1; D gene: TRBD1; J gene: TRBJ2-1; CDR3 protein: CASSPRQGAYNEQFF
clone size: .; V gene: TRBV5-4; D gene: TRBD1; J gene: TRBJ2-3; CDR3 protein: CASSSGDRRYTDTQYF
clone size: .; V gene: TRBV3-1/TRBV3-2; D gene: .; J gene: TRBJ1-6; CDR3 protein: CASSQVQVNSPLHF
clone size: once; V gene: TRBV18; D gene: .; J gene: TRBJ2-2; CDR3 protein: CASSPPLSDTGELFF
clone size: .; V gene: TRBV6-5; D gene: TRBD2; J gene: TRBJ2-7; CDR3 protein: CASSYSSSGKYEQYF
clone size: .; V gene: TRBV10-3; D gene: TRBD1; J gene: TRBJ1-2; CDR3 protein: CAISEQSGTGGRYTF
clone size: .; V gene: TRBV3-1/TRBV3-2; D gene: .; J gene: TRBJ1-6; CDR3 protein: CASSQRGRRDSPLHF
clone size: .; V gene: TRBV10-2; D gene: TRBD1; J gene: TRBJ1-5; CDR3 protein: CASMQGVAQPQHF
clone size: .; V gene: TRBV5-1; D gene: TRBD2; J gene: TRBJ2-5; CDR3 protein: CASSLEAGGPRETQYF
clone size: .; V gene: TRBV12-5; D gene: .; J gene: TRBJ1-2; CDR3 protein: CASGLVMGAGGYTF
clone size: once; V gene: TRBV5-4; D gene: .; J gene: TRBJ1-3; CDR3 protein: CASSYTLGRGSGNTIYF
clone size: .; V gene: TRBV25-1; D gene: .; J gene: TRBJ2-7; CDR3 protein: CASSDWRGYYEQYF
clone size: .; V gene: TRBV7-9; D gene: TRBD2; J gene: TRBJ2-1; CDR3 protein: CASSLEAIVGLASYNEQFF